Listed below are T cell receptor beta chains from one sample, sequenced in a study of blood T cells in healthy people across ages. TCRdb fed the 5' RACE reads into MiXCR, producing one record per CDR3 protein. The table lists 1.5 million to 1.9 million distinct CDR3 sequences, roughly 43% of them singletons, with approximately 4% in the top ten. Sequencing was performed on blood. The receptors stem from a young woman in good health. CDR3s include the opening cysteine and the closing phenylalanine or tryptophan. A D gene is named only where the DNA matches it firmly. The size of a clone is reported for some rows only, either as once, few or many, or as a class for expanded clones.

V	D	J	size	DNA	CDR3
TRBV27	NA	TRBJ2-1	few	TGTGCCAGCAGTTTAAGTGCGTCGGGGTACAATGAGCAGTTCTTC	CASSLSASGYNEQFF
TRBV6-2/TRBV6-3	NA	TRBJ2-1	NA	TGTGCCAGCAGTGGACTCCAGGGTAAGCAGTTCTTC	CASSGLQGKQFF
TRBV7-8	NA	TRBJ1-4	NA	TGTGCCAGCAGCTGGGGTCTGGATGAAAAACTGTTTTTT	CASSWGLDEKLFF
TRBV4-2	NA	TRBJ1-2	once	TGTGCCAGCAGCCAAGAACCACTAACCAACTATGGCTACACCTTC	CASSQEPLTNYGYTF
TRBV5-1	NA	TRBJ1-1	NA	TGCGCCAGCAGCTTTGATGCCGCAGGGACATCTGAAGCTTTCTTT	CASSFDAAGTSEAFF
TRBV12-3/TRBV12-4	NA	TRBJ2-5	NA	TGTGCCAGCAGTTTTGGGGTGAGGGCCCAAGAGACCCAGTACTTC	CASSFGVRAQETQYF
TRBV21-1	NA	TRBJ1-4	NA	TGTGCAAGCAGTCCAGAGGCTTCACGGGTGGCGACTAATGAAAAACTGTTTTTT	CASSPEASRVATNEKLFF
TRBV7-6	NA	TRBJ2-7	many	TGTGCCAGCAGCTCCCAGAGCTCCTACGAGCAGTACTTC	CASSSQSSYEQYF
TRBV10-3	NA	TRBJ1-2	NA	TGTGCCATCAGTGGAGGGCCTGGCTACACCTTC	CAISGGPGYTF
TRBV5-1	NA	TRBJ2-7	few	TGCGCCAGCAGTGTTAACCGCGAGCAGTACTTC	CASSVNREQYF
TRBV20-1	TRBD1	TRBJ1-2	few	TGCAGTGCTCCGGACAGGGTAAAAGGCTACACCTTC	CSAPDRVKGYTF
TRBV15	NA	TRBJ1-1	NA	TGTGCCACCAGCCCTAATGGGGCGGGAGGCACTGAAGCTTTCTTT	CATSPNGAGGTEAFF
TRBV4-1	NA	TRBJ2-5	NA	TGCGCCAGCAGCCGTGTACAGGGATATGAGACCCAGTACTTC	CASSRVQGYETQYF
TRBV6-5	NA	TRBJ1-2	NA	TGTGCCAGCAGTTACTCGTCTGGGAGCAGCTATGGCTACACCTTC	CASSYSSGSSYGYTF
TRBV3-1	TRBD2	TRBJ2-3	NA	TGTGCCAGCAGCCAACTGGGGGAGGGGGATACGCAGTATTTT	CASSQLGEGDTQYF
TRBV4-2	NA	TRBJ2-7	few	TGTGCCAGCAGCCAAGGAGTTAGTGAGAACTACGAGCAGTACTTC	CASSQGVSENYEQYF
TRBV13	NA	TRBJ1-1	NA	TGTGCCAGCAGCTTAGGCCTGGGGTTGAACACTGAAGCTTTCTTT	CASSLGLGLNTEAFF
TRBV12-3/TRBV12-4	NA	TRBJ2-5	many	TGTGCCAGCAGCCCAGTCAGGGCAGAGACCCAGTACTTC	CASSPVRAETQYF
TRBV4-3	TRBD1	TRBJ1-2	NA	TGCGCCAGCAGCCTCCTTGACAGGGGAGGAGGCTACACCTTC	CASSLLDRGGGYTF
TRBV27	TRBD1	TRBJ1-2	NA	TGTACCAGCAGTAGTCGGGGACAGGGGAGCTATGGCTACACCTTC	CTSSSRGQGSYGYTF
TRBV23-1	NA	TRBJ2-1	once	TGCGCCAGCAGTCACCGGGAGAAATCTGGCCAAGAGACCCAGTTCTTC	CASSHREKSGQETQFF
TRBV4-3	NA	TRBJ1-2	NA	TGCGCCAGCAGCCAAGAAGCCTTGACTCCCGACTATGGCTACACCTTC	CASSQEALTPDYGYTF
TRBV7-2	NA	TRBJ2-5	once	TGTGCCAGCAGCACTGGACTATTGGGCGGGGAAGAGACCCAGTACTTC	CASSTGLLGGEETQYF
TRBV9	TRBD1	TRBJ1-2	few	TGTGCCAGCAGCTTTGTAGACAGGGGGAACTATGGCTACACCTTC	CASSFVDRGNYGYTF
TRBV6-2/TRBV6-3	NA	TRBJ2-6	NA	TGTGCCAGCAGTTTTGTGCTCGTTCGCTCTGGGGCCAACGTCCTGACTTTC	CASSFVLVRSGANVLTF
TRBV27	TRBD1	TRBJ1-2	many	TGTGCCAGCAGCTCACGGACAGGGAGTGGCTACACCTTC	CASSSRTGSGYTF
TRBV4-1	NA	TRBJ1-1	few	TGCGCCAGCAGCCCCGGTGTGAGTCAGGGTACGACTGAAGCTTTCTTT	CASSPGVSQGTTEAFF
TRBV4-2	NA	TRBJ1-4	few	TGTGCCAGCAGACCTACTGTTACAGGGACCACTAATGAAAAACTGTTTTTT	CASRPTVTGTTNEKLFF
TRBV20-1	NA	TRBJ2-3	many	TGCAGTGCTAGAGGAGATACGCAGTATTTT	CSARGDTQYF
TRBV7-3	NA	TRBJ1-1	few	TGTGCCAGCAGCCTTAGGGGCGGACGGATGAACACTGAAGCTTTCTTT	CASSLRGGRMNTEAFF
TRBV5-1	NA	TRBJ1-6	NA	TGCGCCAGCAGCTTTAAAACACAGGGTTCACCCCTCCACTTT	CASSFKTQGSPLHF
TRBV4-3	TRBD2	TRBJ2-1	NA	TGCGCCAGCAGCCCGCAAACCAGGGGGCGCGTACTAGCGGGAGGAAGTGAGCAGTTCTTC	CASSPQTRGRVLAGGSEQFF
TRBV3-1	NA	TRBJ2-1	NA	TGTGCCAGCAGTCTAGAGACGGCGACAGGGGCTAGCGGATCCTACAATGAGCAGTTCTTC	CASSLETATGASGSYNEQFF
TRBV6-6	NA	TRBJ2-1	few	TGTGCCAGCAGGCAGACTAGAACCCCCTACAATGAGCAGTTCTTC	CASRQTRTPYNEQFF
TRBV27	TRBD1	TRBJ2-1	NA	TGTGCCAGCGAAGCGCCAGGGGGATTGAATGAGCAGTTCTTC	CASEAPGGLNEQFF
TRBV9	NA	TRBJ1-1	NA	TGTGCCAGCAGCGCCGGATATACGAACACTGAAGCTTTCTTT	CASSAGYTNTEAFF
TRBV6-2/TRBV6-3	TRBD1	TRBJ2-7	NA	TGTGCCAGCACAGGGGGCCAGAGATACGGGTACAATGAGCAGTACTTC	CASTGGQRYGYNEQYF
TRBV10-3	TRBD1	TRBJ1-1	NA	TGTGCCATCAGAGGACAGGGGTTGAACACTGAAGCTTTCTTT	CAIRGQGLNTEAFF
TRBV7-2	NA	TRBJ1-1	NA	TGTGCCAGCAGCTTAGGTAAAGCGTCGGGTTGGGACACTGAAGCTTTCTTT	CASSLGKASGWDTEAFF